The rows below give T cell receptor beta chains drawn from one sample of a study of CD8 T cells in Susac syndrome. TCRdb reprocessed the immunoSEQ multiplex PCR reads with MiXCR, giving one entry per CDR3 protein. This table has 120,000 to 150,000 distinct CDR3 sequences, approximately 93% appearing once. The sequenced sample was CD4+ T cells from PBMCs. The source of these receptors is a human donor in good health. Each CDR3 is given with its conserved first and last residue. A D gene is named only where the DNA matches it firmly. Part of the rows lack a size; the others show once, few, many or a class for expanded clones.

abundance	d_gene	v_gene	j_gene	CDR3nt	CDR3aa
NA	NA	TRBV18	TRBJ2-1	TGTGCCAGCTCACCAGTGACTAGGAACAATGAGCAGTTCTTC	CASSPVTRNNEQFF
NA	TRBD1	TRBV7-8	TRBJ2-3	TGTGCCAGCATCTTCCAGGGGGCAGGGGTGGCAGATACGCAGTATTTT	CASIFQGAGVADTQYF
NA	NA	TRBV19	TRBJ2-7	TGTGCCAGTAGTAATCTTGGGGGGAGTGTCTACGAGCAGTACTTC	CASSNLGGSVYEQYF
NA	TRBD2	TRBV3-1	TRBJ2-3	TGTGCCAGCAGCCGCACGGGAGGGCAAGTCCCCACAGATACGCAGTATTTT	CASSRTGGQVPTDTQYF
NA	NA	TRBV7-2	TRBJ2-5	TGTGCCAGCAGCTTAGTCGCGGCCCTCCTGGAGACCCAGTACTTC	CASSLVAALLETQYF
NA	NA	TRBV3-1	TRBJ1-2	TGTGCCAGCAGCGGGTACGGTGGTGGCTACACCTTC	CASSGYGGGYTF
NA	NA	TRBV19	TRBJ1-2	TGTGCCAGTATCTCCGGGAGAAACTATGGCTACACCTTC	CASISGRNYGYTF
NA	NA	TRBV15	TRBJ2-7	TGTGCCACCAGCAGAGCTAAGTCCTCCCTCGAGCAGTACTTC	CATSRAKSSLEQYF
NA	NA	TRBV6-1	TRBJ1-1	TGTGCCAGCAGCCGACTGACAGGCTTGAACAGCACTGAAGCTTTCTTT	CASSRLTGLNSTEAFF
NA	NA	TRBV25-1	TRBJ2-1	TGTGCCAGCAGTGACCACGGCCTATACAATGAGCAGTTCTTC	CASSDHGLYNEQFF
NA	NA	TRBV18	TRBJ2-5	TGTGCCAGCTCACGACAGGATGGGGAGACCCAGTACTTC	CASSRQDGETQYF
NA	NA	TRBV6-6	TRBJ1-5	TGTGCCAGCAGTTACGCCGGGGGGCAAGGTCAGCCCCAGCATTTT	CASSYAGGQGQPQHF
NA	TRBD1	TRBV7-9	TRBJ2-7	TGTGCCAGCAGCACATACAGGGGTGTAGACGAGCAGTACTTC	CASSTYRGVDEQYF
NA	TRBD1	TRBV12-3/TRBV12-4	TRBJ2-5	TGTGCCAGCTTGGGACAGGGGGATCCAGAGACCCAGTACTTC	CASLGQGDPETQYF
NA	TRBD1	TRBV29-1	TRBJ1-2	TGCAGCGTTGAACCTCCGGGACAGATCTATGGCCACACCTTC	CSVEPPGQIYGHTF
NA	NA	TRBV19	TRBJ1-1	TGTGCCAGTAGCGCCAGGGTTTTCACTGAAGCTTTCTTT	CASSARVFTEAFF
once	NA	TRBV20-1	TRBJ2-3	TGCAGTGCTCCGGCAGGGGACCACACAGATACGCAGTATTTT	CSAPAGDHTDTQYF
NA	TRBD2	TRBV28	TRBJ2-2	TGTGCCAGCACCCCTCATCCCGGGAGGGCCGACACCGGGGAGCTGTTTTTT	CASTPHPGRADTGELFF
NA	NA	TRBV4-2	TRBJ2-3	TGTGCCAGCAGCCAAGAAAGTAGGGAGGATACGCAGTATTTT	CASSQESREDTQYF
NA	TRBD1	TRBV20-1	TRBJ2-7	TGCAGTGCCCCCAGACAGGGGGCGCCTGGCGAGCAGTACTTC	CSAPRQGAPGEQYF
once	TRBD2	TRBV6-2/TRBV6-3	TRBJ2-4	TGTGCCAGCAGCTCAATGACTAGCCGGGAGTACTTC	CASSSMTSREYF
NA	TRBD2	TRBV25-1	TRBJ2-1	TGTGCCAGCAGTGGGCTAGCGGGAGGGCCGAGCTCCTACAATGAGCAGTTCTTC	CASSGLAGGPSSYNEQFF
NA	NA	TRBV4-1	TRBJ1-2	TGCGCCAGCAGCCAAACGGTCACTAACTATGGCTACACCTTC	CASSQTVTNYGYTF
NA	TRBD2	TRBV20-1	TRBJ2-1	TGCAGTGCTTATGGACTAGCGGGAGTGGGGGAGCAGTTCTTC	CSAYGLAGVGEQFF
NA	NA	TRBV7-6	TRBJ2-1	TGTGCCAGCAGCCCCCGCTGGGGTACAGCGAGCAATGAGCAGTTCTTC	CASSPRWGTASNEQFF
NA	TRBD1	TRBV27	TRBJ2-3	TGTGCCAGCAGTGGGCTCAGGGGGGATACGCAGTATTTT	CASSGLRGDTQYF
once	TRBD1	TRBV24-1	TRBJ1-5	TGTGCCACCAGTGCCGGACAGGCTAATCAGCCCCAGCATTTT	CATSAGQANQPQHF
once	NA	TRBV6-6	TRBJ2-1	TGTGCCAGCAGCAAGGCGAGGGGGGAGGGCCAGAATGAGCAGTTCTTC	CASSKARGEGQNEQFF